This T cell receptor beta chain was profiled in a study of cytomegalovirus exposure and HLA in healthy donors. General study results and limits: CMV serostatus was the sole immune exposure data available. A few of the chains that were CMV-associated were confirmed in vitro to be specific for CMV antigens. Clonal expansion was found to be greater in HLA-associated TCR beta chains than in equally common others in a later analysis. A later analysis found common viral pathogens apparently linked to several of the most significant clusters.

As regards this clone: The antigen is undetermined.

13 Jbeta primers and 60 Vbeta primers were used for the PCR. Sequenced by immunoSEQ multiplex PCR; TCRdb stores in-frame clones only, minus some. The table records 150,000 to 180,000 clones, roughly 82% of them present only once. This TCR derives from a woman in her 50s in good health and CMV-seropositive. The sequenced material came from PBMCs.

Here the CDR3 reads CASSAEGQGQPTLHF. The CDR3 DNA is TGTGCCAGCAGTGCGGAAGGACAGGGCCAGCCCACCCTCCACTTT. The chain links TRBV6-1 to TRBJ1-6; 8 nucleotides line up with TRBD1. This CDR3 spans 15 amino acids. The V segment lost 4 bases and the J segment 14 bases; nucleotides outside the gene matches: 13. Germline values: CDR1 MNHNS, CDR2 SASEGT.